This T cell receptor beta chain was profiled in a study of CD8 T cell repertoires and HIV-1 epitope variants. Study details: T cells were stimulated with Twenty-five Gag and Nef peptides separately. IL-2, IL-7 and IL-15 were added on days 3 and 7 of approximately 10-day cultures.

Comment on this clone: Its antigen is as yet unknown.

Some clones are missing from TCRdb's copy, which holds only in-frame ones; the method was immunoSEQ multiplex PCR. Of more than 85,000 clones in the sample, roughly 80% were seen once. The CDR3 extends over 15 amino acids. V lost 6 bases and J lost 0; bases outside the gene matches: 7. Germline V gene lookup returns CDR1 MNHNY and CDR2 SVGAGI (reference sequence). Study results and limitations: About 5 clonotypes recognized Nef KF9, one HW9, none TAALDMSHF.

The receptor's source is a male donor with HIV. The sequenced sample consisted of uncultured baseline CD8+ T cells from peripheral blood mononuclear cells (PBMCs). The chain is built from TRBV6-6 and TRBJ2-5; 7 bases agree with TRBD2. This chain's CDR3 is CASSPKLAYQETQYF. In DNA, the CDR3 is TGTGCCAGCAGCCCGAAACTAGCGTACCAAGAGACCCAGTACTTC.